These 5 T cell receptor beta chains originate from one sample sequenced in a study of blood T cell repertoires in COVID-19. The assay was immunoSEQ multiplex PCR, and TCRdb's table has in-frame clones only and misses some. Of 150,000 to 200,000 clones listed, 82% are singletons. Input material: PBMCs or T cells enriched from blood (not recorded which). Receptor source: a man aged 40-50 years who had recovered from COVID-19.

This clone was seen once. The gene calls are TRBV18 and TRBJ2-3; 8 bases line up with TRBD1. The ends lost 5 bases at V and 0 bases at J; junction bases unmatched: 4. The CDR3 sequence is 15 residues long. The germline V gene has CDR1 KGHSH and CDR2 LQKENI. The CDR3 here is CASSGQGPSTDTQYF. DNA for the CDR3: TGTGCCAGCTCAGGACAGGGACCTAGCACAGATACGCAGTATTTT.

The chain uses TRBV19 and TRBJ1-2, with TRBD1 matching 9 bases. V was clipped by 4 bases and J by 0 bases; unmatched bases: 9. The CDR3 has 17 residues. CDR1 is LNHDA, CDR2 SQIVND, per germline (reference sequence). CDR3 sequence (DNA): TGTGCCAGTAGTAACCGGGACAGGGTCCCCCCTAACTATGGCTACACCTTC. This translates into CASSNRDRVPPNYGYTF. Together with reference TRBV19 and TRBJ1-2, the CDR3 gives the full variable domain: DGGITQSPKYLFRKEGQNVTLSCEQNLNHDAMYWYRQDPGQGLRLIYYSQIVNDFQKGDIAEGYSVSREKKESFPLTVTSAQKNPTAFYLCASSNRDRVPPNYGYTFGSGTRLTVV.

The rearrangement joins TRBV6-2 or TRBV6-3 to TRBJ1-6; possibly TRBD1 for D (5 bases). Trimming removed 5 bases at V and 6 bases at J, with 11 bases between. Germline values: CDR1 MNHEY, CDR2 SVGEGT. The CDR3 loop spans 14 amino acids. CDR3 in amino acids: CASSTGHPNSPLHF. CDR3 nucleotide sequence: TGTGCCAGCAGTACCGGACACCCTAATTCACCCCTCCACTTT.

The chain links TRBV7-2 to TRBJ2-1; TRBD1 matches at 10 bases. With V trimmed by 0 bases and J by 7 bases, 9 bases remained unmatched. The germline CDR1 and CDR2 sequences are SGHTA and FQGNSA. The CDR3 spans 17 residues. The CDR3: CASSLAGTGAPFNEQFF. The CDR3 DNA is TGTGCCAGCAGCTTAGCCGGGACAGGGGCTCCCTTTAATGAGCAGTTCTTC. The full variable domain, rest sourced from reference TRBV7-2 and TRBJ2-1, is GAGVSQSPSNKVTEKGKDVELRCDPISGHTALYWYRQSLGQGLEFLIYFQGNSAPDKSGLPSDRFSAERTGGSVSTLTIQRTQQEDSAVYLCASSLAGTGAPFNEQFFGPGTRLTVL.

This clone showed up just once. The chain carries TRBV3-1 (or the pseudogene TRBV3-2) and TRBJ2-7; weak D call: TRBD1 (5 bases). Germline V gives CDR1 LGHDT, CDR2 YNNKEL (reference sequence). V lost 3 bases and J lost 3, with 12 bases in between. CDR3 length: 14 residues. This CDR3 reads CASSHPGQVYEQYV. The CDR3 DNA sequence: TGTGCCAGCAGCCACCCAGGACAAGTCTACGAGCAGTACGTC.